The 31 T cell receptor beta chains given below trace back to one sample, sequenced in a study of blood T cells in healthy people across ages. Primed by a sample-barcoded 5' primer and a J-beta primer mix, a second PCR proceeded for roughly 6 to 12 cycles. MiXCR was run by TCRdb on the 5' RACE reads, yielding one entry per CDR3 protein. The sample has approximately 800,000 distinct CDR3 sequences, under 80% seen once. The material sequenced was blood. The source of these receptors is a man aged 25 to 40 in good health.

The CDR3 loop is CASSPWGSGAQETQYF. The DNA of the CDR3 is TGTGCCAGCAGCCCGTGGGGTAGCGGAGCACAAGAGACCCAGTACTTC. The chain carries TRBV6-2 or TRBV6-3 and TRBJ2-5; D may be TRBD2 (6 bases). The CDR3 extends over 16 amino acids. Between the trimmed V and J ends, which lost 6 bases and 2 bases, there was a span of 19 bases. Germline CDR1 and CDR2: MNHEY and SVGEGT.

This clonotype was seen only once. The rearrangement links TRBV19 to TRBJ1-4; perhaps TRBD1 as D (5 bases). Trimming shortened V by 1 base and J by 8 bases, and 14 bases separated the two germline ends. Germline lookup yields CDR1 LNHDA and CDR2 SQIVND (reference sequence). This CDR3 spans 15 amino acids. DNA for the CDR3: TGTGCCAGTAGTATAGCTGCCAGGGAGTCCGAAAAACTGTTTTTT. Encoded protein: CASSIAARESEKLFF.

The chain uses TRBV10-3 and TRBJ2-4; D gene uncertain. The J call may be faulty, since TRBJ2-5 better matches the DNA end. In germline, CDR1 is ENHRY, CDR2 SYGVKD. This CDR3 is built from 13 residues. The CDR3 here is CAISGGHQETQYF. Written as DNA, the CDR3 is TGTGCCATCAGTGGTGGCCATCAAGAGACCCAGTACTTC.

This clonotype was counted only a few times. The rearrangement uses TRBV7-9 and TRBJ2-3; D is possibly TRBD1 (6 bases). The V end lost 2 bases, the J end lost 5 bases, and 11 bases lay between the germline ends. The germline V gene has CDR1 SEHNR and CDR2 FQNEAQ (reference sequence). The CDR3 spans 14 residues. CDR3 in DNA: TGTGCCAGCAGCTTATGGGGGCTTCAAGATACGCAGTATTTT. Translating it yields CASSLWGLQDTQYF.

The J gene is TRBJ2-1, the V gene TRBV12-5; maybe TRBD2 (5 bases). CDR3 length equals 13 residues. Germline V gene data show CDR1 as LGHNT and CDR2 as FRNRAP. The V gene lost 7 bases and the J gene lost 9 bases, with 16 bases spanning the gap. In nucleotides, the CDR3 is TGTGCTAGTGCCATTTTGGCGGGTAGTGAGCAGTTCTTC. It yields the protein CASAILAGSEQFF.

This clonotype has only a few counts. The V and J genes are TRBV4-1 and TRBJ2-5; 12 nucleotides align to TRBD2. Germline CDR1 MGHRA, CDR2 YSYEKL. V lost 6 bases to trimming and J lost 2 bases; unmatched junction nucleotides: 7. This CDR3 has 16 residues. CDR3 DNA: TGCGCCAGCAGACTTACTAGCGGGGGGCCACAAGAGACCCAGTACTTC. It specifies CASRLTSGGPQETQYF.

The V gene is TRBV20-1, the J gene TRBJ2-1, with a weak D call TRBD2 (6 bases). V was clipped by 6 bases and J by 0 bases, with 12 bases between them. This CDR3 spans 14 amino acids. The V gene's germline CDR1 is DFQATT and CDR2 SNEGSKA (reference sequence). CDR3 region: CSATGGSSYNEQFF. CDR3 sequence (DNA): TGCAGTGCCACTGGGGGGAGCTCCTACAATGAGCAGTTCTTC.

The genes are TRBV29-1 and TRBJ2-3; 8 nucleotides match TRBD1. V was clipped by 7 bases and J by 8 bases; unmatched bases: 11. Germline CDR1 SQVTM, CDR2 ANQGSEA. CDR3 length: 13 residues. CDR3 nucleotides: TGCAGCGCGGGGACAGGAATACTAAGTACGCAGTATTTT. Translating it yields CSAGTGILSTQYF.

This clonotype was seen a handful of times. The rearrangement joins TRBV20-1 to TRBJ2-7; TRBD1 agrees at 7 bases. CDR1 is DFQATT and CDR2 is SNEGSKA in the germline V gene (reference sequence). The CDR3 spans 15 residues. V was pared by 1 base and J by 0 bases, with 6 bases of the junction left unmatched. This chain's CDR3 is CSARGGQVPSYEQYF. In DNA form, the CDR3 reads TGCAGTGCTAGAGGTGGACAGGTCCCCTCCTACGAGCAGTACTTC.

V gene TRBV2 combines with J gene TRBJ2-5, with 8 bases fitting TRBD1. Germline V gene data show CDR1 as SNHLY and CDR2 as FYNNEI. Unmatched junction bases numbered 13, after V lost 5 bases and J lost 5 bases. The CDR3 runs to 16 residues. The CDR3 DNA follows: TGTGCCAGCAGTACATCGTTTGCAGGGGGCCTCGAGACCCAGTACTTC. This codes for CASSTSFAGGLETQYF.

The V and J genes are TRBV3-1 and TRBJ1-6; 7 bases are shared with TRBD1. The germline gives CDR1 LGHDT, CDR2 YNNKEL (reference sequence). Unmatched junction bases numbered 4, after V lost 3 bases and J lost 5 bases. The CDR3 loop spans 15 amino acids. CDR3 region: CASSQMGQNNSPLHF. The CDR3 DNA is TGTGCCAGCAGCCAGATGGGACAGAATAATTCACCCCTCCACTTT.

This clonotype was counted only a few times. The J gene is TRBJ1-6, the V gene TRBV14, with 8 bases matching TRBD1. Germline CDR1 and CDR2: SGHDN and FVKESK. This CDR3 comprises 14 residues. The V segment lost 5 bases and the J segment 10 bases; nucleotides outside the gene matches: 7. CDR3 nucleotide sequence: TGTGCCAGCAGCTTCCTCAGGGGGCAATCACCCCTCCACTTT. Residues: CASSFLRGQSPLHF. Variable domain in full (rest from reference TRBV14 and TRBJ1-6): EAGVTQFPSHSVIEKGQTVTLRCDPISGHDNLYWYRRVMGKEIKFLLHFVKESKQDESGMPNNRFLAERTGGTYSTLKVQPAELEDSGVYFCASSFLRGQSPLHFGNGTRLTVT.

The gene calls are TRBV29-1 and TRBJ2-5, with TRBD1 as a possible D gene (5 bases). The tail of the sequence fits TRBJ2-7 better, so the J call may be wrong. The CDR3 covers 14 residues. In germline, CDR1 is SQVTM, CDR2 ANQGSEA. CDR3 nucleotide sequence: TGCAGCGTTGAATATATGCAGGGCTCGTACGAGCAGTACTTC. Translation gives CSVEYMQGSYEQYF.

The chain combines TRBV2 with TRBJ1-2; D remains ambiguous. V gave up 6 bases and J gave up 3 bases, with 11 bases separating them. Germline V gives CDR1 SNHLY, CDR2 FYNNEI. CDR3 size: 13 residues. The CDR3 coding sequence is TGTGCCAGCAGCGGTCGGGTAGACTATGGCTACACCTTC. It translates to CASSGRVDYGYTF. Together with reference TRBV2 and TRBJ1-2, the CDR3 gives the full variable domain: EPEVTQTPSHQVTQMGQEVILRCVPISNHLYFYWYRQILGQKVEFLVSFYNNEISEKSEIFDDQFSVERPDGSNFTLKIRSTKLEDSAMYFCASSGRVDYGYTFGSGTRLTVV.

The chain joins TRBV7-6 to TRBJ2-1; the D gene is possibly TRBD1 (5 bases). The CDR3 totals 12 residues. The ends were cut back, 0 bases at V and 12 bases at J, with 9 bases in the middle. Germline-derived CDR1 and CDR2 are SGHVS and FNYEAQ. CDR3 amino acids: CASSLAGPRQFF. The CDR3 coding sequence is TGTGCCAGCAGCTTAGCGGGGCCCCGGCAGTTCTTC. Variable domain in full (rest from reference TRBV7-6 and TRBJ2-1): GAGVSQSPRYKVTKRGQDVALRCDPISGHVSLYWYRQALGQGPEFLTYFNYEAQQDKSGLPNDRFSAERPEGSISTLTIQRTEQRDSAMYRCASSLAGPRQFFGPGTRLTVL.

The rearrangement joins TRBV2 to TRBJ1-5; 7 bases align to TRBD1. The CDR3 is 15 residues long. V shed 6 bases and J 6 bases; nucleotides not matched to a gene: 11. From germline, CDR1 is SNHLY and CDR2 FYNNEI. This chain's CDR3 is CASSLNPGTAQPQHF. CDR3 coding DNA: TGTGCCAGCAGCCTAAACCCTGGGACAGCTCAGCCCCAGCATTTT.

The V call is TRBV29-1, the J call TRBJ2-7; D call uncertain. The CDR3 is made up of 12 amino acids. V lost 0 bases to trimming and J lost 4 bases, with 7 bases between them. Germline-derived CDR1 and CDR2 are SQVTM and ANQGSEA. The CDR3 loop is CSVEDRPYEQYF. CDR3 DNA: TGCAGCGTTGAAGATCGGCCATACGAGCAGTACTTC.

The chain couples TRBV20-1 to TRBJ2-3; 12 nucleotides align to TRBD1. This CDR3 has 15 residues. J lost 5 bases, V lost 2 bases, and 5 bases had no gene match. The germline gives CDR1 DFQATT, CDR2 SNEGSKA (reference sequence). CDR3 region: CSARSGQGAVDTQYF. The CDR3 bases are TGCAGTGCTAGATCGGGACAGGGGGCCGTAGATACGCAGTATTTT.

The chain has TRBV12-3 or TRBV12-4 and TRBJ1-5; D might be TRBD1 (5 bases). The CDR3 loop spans 12 amino acids. V lost 8 bases to trimming and J lost 2 bases, with 7 bases between them. The CDR3 loop reads CASQGGNQPQHF. CDR3 coding DNA: TGTGCCAGCCAGGGTGGCAATCAGCCCCAGCATTTT.

In its sample, this clonotype was seen a few times. The chain employs TRBV5-1 and TRBJ2-1; 8 bases agree with TRBD1. This CDR3 spans 14 amino acids. Per the germline V gene, CDR1 is SGHRS and CDR2 is YFSETQ. Trimming at V came to 6 bases and at J to 3 bases, leaving 5 bases not matched to a gene. In DNA form, the CDR3 reads TGCGCCAGCACCCGACAGGGGCTCTACAATGAGCAGTTCTTC. Translation gives CASTRQGLYNEQFF.

The CDR3, as DNA: TGTGCCAGCAGTTACTCGCCAGGGCTGGACAATGAGCAGTTCTTC. It yields the protein CASSYSPGLDNEQFF. The chain uses TRBV6-5 and TRBJ2-1, with D perhaps matching TRBD1 (5 bases). V lost 0 bases to trimming and J lost 5 bases, with 11 bases between them. CDR3 size: 15 residues. The germline gives CDR1 MNHEY, CDR2 SVGAGI.

This chain links TRBV2 with TRBJ1-6; no clear D gene. The V gene lost 4 bases and the J gene lost 10 bases, with 11 bases spanning the gap. Germline values: CDR1 SNHLY, CDR2 FYNNEI. CDR3 length: 13 residues. CDR3 in DNA: TGTGCCAGCAGTGGGCCAGTCACCTCACCCCTCCACTTT. This gives the protein CASSGPVTSPLHF.

This chain joins TRBV20-1 and TRBJ2-5; 9 nucleotides line up with TRBD2. V lost 3 bases to trimming and J lost 4 bases; unmatched junction nucleotides: 6. This CDR3 has 14 amino acids. The germline V gene encodes CDR1 DFQATT and CDR2 SNEGSKA (reference sequence). DNA of the CDR3: TGCAGTGCTAGCACAGCGGGGGGCCGAGAGACCCAGTACTTC. Translating it yields CSASTAGGRETQYF.

The chain has TRBV2 and TRBJ2-2; 11 positions agree with TRBD2. The CDR3 has 15 residues. Unmatched junction bases numbered 3, after V lost 4 bases and J lost 5 bases. Germline values: CDR1 SNHLY, CDR2 FYNNEI. The CDR3 sequence is CASSVTSGGTGELFF. The DNA for the CDR3 is TGTGCCAGCAGTGTTACTAGCGGGGGAACCGGGGAGCTGTTTTTT.

The rearrangement uses TRBV13 and TRBJ2-3; a weak D match, TRBD2 (6 bases). V lost 3 bases and J lost 3, with 19 bases in between. CDR1 and CDR2 (germline): PRHDT, FYEKMQ (reference sequence). The CDR3 consists of 17 residues. For the CDR3, the DNA is TGTGCCAGCAGCTTGGGGACTGGATGGGGTTGGACAGATACGCAGTATTTT. Encoded protein: CASSLGTGWGWTDTQYF.

The chain carries TRBV6-5 and TRBJ2-1; TRBD1 matches 7 bases. CDR1 MNHEY and CDR2 SVGAGI come from the germline V gene. Germline trimming cut 8 bases from V and 7 bases from J; bases unmatched to any gene: 2. The CDR3 totals 11 residues. CDR3 residues: CASRQGNEQFF. The CDR3 nucleotides read TGTGCCAGCCGACAGGGAAATGAGCAGTTCTTC.

The chain recombines TRBV12-3 or TRBV12-4 with TRBJ2-3; 7 positions agree with TRBD2. This CDR3 has 14 amino acids. V lost 6 bases, J lost 3 bases, and 6 bases stayed unmatched. CDR3 DNA: TGTGCCAGCAGATACCGACTAGCTACAGATACGCAGTATTTT. Protein sequence: CASRYRLATDTQYF.

In its sample, this clonotype was seen a few times. This chain joins TRBV18 and TRBJ2-1; D not certain. The length of the CDR3 is 14 residues. With 3 bases removed from V and 3 bases from J, the gap between germline ends came to 9 bases. Germline lookup yields CDR1 KGHSH and CDR2 LQKENI. The CDR3 coding sequence is TGTGCCAGCTCACCGAGCACCGACTACAATGAGCAGTTCTTC. Protein: CASSPSTDYNEQFF.

This chain joins TRBV30 and TRBJ2-5; no reliable D call. The J call may be mistaken, given a closer DNA end match to TRBJ2-7. The germline gives CDR1 GTSNPN, CDR2 SVGIG (reference sequence). The CDR3 sequence is 12 residues long. CDR3 sequence: CAWSPRRSEQYF. CDR3 coding DNA: TGTGCCTGGAGTCCCAGGCGGTCCGAGCAGTACTTC.

The CDR3 loop reads CASSYEPRSPSEDTQYF. In nucleotides, the CDR3 is TGTGCCAGCAGTTACGAGCCTAGGTCCCCCTCGGAAGATACGCAGTATTTT. The chain carries TRBV6-2 or TRBV6-3 and TRBJ2-3; no clear D gene. The CDR3 consists of 17 residues. Per the germline V gene, CDR1 is MNHEY and CDR2 is SVGEGT. Trimming took 2 bases from V and 5 from J, leaving 20 bases between them.

V gene TRBV12-3 or TRBV12-4 combines with J gene TRBJ2-6; no clear D. The CDR3 is 16 amino acids. Deletions cut 6 bases from V and 2 bases from J, with 14 bases between. As DNA, the CDR3 is TGTGCCAGCAGCCTACGGTGGGGTGCTGGGGCCAACGTCCTGACTTTC. This gives the protein CASSLRWGAGANVLTF.